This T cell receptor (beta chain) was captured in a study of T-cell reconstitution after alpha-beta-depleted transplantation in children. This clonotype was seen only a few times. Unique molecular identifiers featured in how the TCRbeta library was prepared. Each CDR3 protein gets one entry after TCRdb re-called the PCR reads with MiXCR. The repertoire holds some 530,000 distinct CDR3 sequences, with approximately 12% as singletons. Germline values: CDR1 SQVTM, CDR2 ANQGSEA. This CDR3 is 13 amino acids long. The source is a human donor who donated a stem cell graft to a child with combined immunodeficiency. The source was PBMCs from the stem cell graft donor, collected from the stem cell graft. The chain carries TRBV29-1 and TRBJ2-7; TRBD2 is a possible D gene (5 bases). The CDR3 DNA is TGCAGTCTTCAAACGGGGAGCTCCTACGAGCAGTACTTC. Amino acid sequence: CSLQTGSSYEQYF.